A single sample gave rise to the 8 T cell receptor beta chains below, sequenced in a study of Ad26.COV2.S vaccination and SARS-CoV-2 variants. Documented treatment: roughly 20 received Ad26.COV2.S at low or high dose, single or two shots; about 5 received placebo; per-sample allocation not given. Samples came from day 63 after the first vaccine or placebo injection. Profiling relied on immunoSEQ multiplex PCR, and the TCRdb table lists in-frame clones only, not all of them. The sample consists of 350,000 to 550,000 clones, 80% to 90% of them appearing once. The material was peripheral blood, obtained in a trial of Ad26.COV2.S vaccine versus placebo. All receptors derive from a person between 18 and 59 years old who received the Ad26.COV2.S COVID-19 vaccine or a placebo.

The gene calls are TRBV7-2 and TRBJ1-5, with D tentatively TRBD1 (5 bases). The V gene's germline CDR1 is SGHTA and CDR2 FQGNSA. The V end lost 5 bases, the J end lost 5 bases, and 19 bases lay between the germline ends. This CDR3 region has 16 residues. CDR3 DNA: TGTGCCAGCAGCCCAGGAGTCCGGGGCCGGGATCAGCCCCAGCATTTT. Residues: CASSPGVRGRDQPQHF. Full variable domain (rest looked up from reference TRBV7-2 and TRBJ1-5): GAGVSQSPSNKVTEKGKDVELRCDPISGHTALYWYRQSLGQGLEFLIYFQGNSAPDKSGLPSDRFSAERTGGSVSTLTIQRTQQEDSAVYLCASSPGVRGRDQPQHFGDGTRLSIL.

The J gene is TRBJ2-1, the V gene TRBV29-1; TRBD2 matches at 7 bases. V shed 7 bases, J shed 7 bases, and the junction held 10 bases outside the gene matches. The CDR3 length is 13 residues. The germline CDR1 and CDR2 sequences are SQVTM and ANQGSEA. As DNA, the CDR3 is TGCAGCGCGAGCGGGGTACTAGGAAATGAGCAGTTCTTC. Amino acid sequence: CSASGVLGNEQFF.

The chain employs TRBV3-1 (or the pseudogene TRBV3-2) and TRBJ1-2, with TRBD1 matching 9 bases. CDR1 and CDR2 from the germline V gene are LGHDT and YNNKEL (reference sequence). This CDR3 comprises 16 residues. Unmatched junction bases numbered 8, after V lost 1 base and J lost 5 bases. The CDR3 DNA sequence: TGTGCCAGCAGCCAAGGGAACAGGGGGCGCGGGTATGGCTACACCTTC. Its protein is CASSQGNRGRGYGYTF.

J is TRBJ2-3 and V is TRBV6-5, with no clear D. V lost 2 bases and J lost 2, with 5 bases in between. The CDR3 length is 13 residues. CDR1 MNHEY and CDR2 SVGAGI come from the germline V gene. CDR3 bases: TGTGCCAGCAGTTACGCCTACACAGATACGCAGTATTTT. Its protein product is CASSYAYTDTQYF.

This chain uses TRBV9 with TRBJ2-4; D gene unclear. Trimming left V 4 bases short and J 7 bases short, with 6 bases between. The germline V gene has CDR1 SGDLS and CDR2 YYNGEE. The CDR3 has 11 residues. The CDR3 here is CASSPGNIQYF. CDR3 coding DNA: TGTGCCAGCAGCCCCGGGAACATTCAGTACTTC.

The chain joins TRBV3-1 (or the pseudogene TRBV3-2) to TRBJ2-1; 10 bases line up with TRBD2. V shed 4 bases and J 7 bases; nucleotides not matched to a gene: 10. The CDR3 length is 16 residues. Germline CDR1 LGHDT, CDR2 YNNKEL (reference sequence). CDR3 sequence reads: CASSLLGPSGRNEQFF. The CDR3, as DNA: TGTGCCAGCAGCCTCCTCGGACCTAGCGGGAGAAATGAGCAGTTCTTC.

This chain's CDR3 is CASSSSPRDYQPQHF. CDR3 nucleotides: TGTGCCAGCAGTTCCAGCCCAAGGGATTATCAGCCCCAGCATTTT. The gene calls are TRBV6-5 and TRBJ1-5; no clear D. Germline CDR1 reads MNHEY; CDR2 reads SVGAGI. The CDR3 runs to 15 residues. V was pared by 4 bases and J by 5 bases, with 15 bases between.

CDR3: CASSQAVGRVSRTF. The CDR3 DNA is TGCGCCAGCAGCCAAGCGGTGGGGAGGGTAAGTCGGACCTTC. The J gene is TRBJ1-2, the V gene TRBV4-1, with D unresolved. V was shortened by 1 base and J by 14 bases, with 20 bases between the two germline ends. The CDR3 is 14 amino acids. CDR1 MGHRA and CDR2 YSYEKL come from the germline V gene.